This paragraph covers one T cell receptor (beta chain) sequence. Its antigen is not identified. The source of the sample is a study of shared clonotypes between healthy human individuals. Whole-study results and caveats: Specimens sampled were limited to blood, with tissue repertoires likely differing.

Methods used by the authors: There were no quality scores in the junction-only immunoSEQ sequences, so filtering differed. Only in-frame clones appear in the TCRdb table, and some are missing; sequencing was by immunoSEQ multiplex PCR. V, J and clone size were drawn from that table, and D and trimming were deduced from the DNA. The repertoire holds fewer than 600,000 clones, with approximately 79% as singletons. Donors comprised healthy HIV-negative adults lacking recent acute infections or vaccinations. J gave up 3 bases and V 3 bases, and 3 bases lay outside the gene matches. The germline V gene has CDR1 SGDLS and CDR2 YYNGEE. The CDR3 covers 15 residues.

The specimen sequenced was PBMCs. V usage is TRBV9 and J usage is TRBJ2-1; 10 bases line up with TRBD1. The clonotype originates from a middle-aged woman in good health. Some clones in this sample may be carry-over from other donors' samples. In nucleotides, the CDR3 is TGTGCCAGCAGCGCCTGGACAGGGGGCTACAATGAGCAGTTCTTC. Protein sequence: CASSAWTGGYNEQFF. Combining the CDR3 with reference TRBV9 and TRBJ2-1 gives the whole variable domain DSGVTQTPKHLITATGQRVTLRCSPRSGDLSVYWYQQSLDQGLQFLIQYYNGEERAKGNILERFSAQQFPDLHSELNLSSLELGDSALYFCASSAWTGGYNEQFFGPGTRLTVL.